This T cell receptor beta chain was recovered during a study of early T cells in non-severe SARS-CoV-2 infection. Study details: The sequenced material was bulk RNA from unsorted whole blood, and its chains were unpaired.

Study-wide results and caveats: VDJdb matches were skewed toward anti-spike CD8 T cell responses.

Trimming cost V 5 bases and J 14 bases; bases outside gene matches: 25. The CDR3 extends over 19 amino acids. Germline loops: CDR1 MDHEN, CDR2 SYDVKM. TCRdb redid the calling of the 5' RACE reads with MiXCR, one entry per CDR3 protein. The sample includes about 36,000 distinct CDR3 sequences, roughly 3.9% of them seen just once. For this clonotype: What it binds is unknown.

The origin of this receptor is an adult who was a healthcare worker with PCR-confirmed SARS-CoV-2 infection or an uninfected control (not recorded which). The chain uses TRBV28 and TRBJ1-6; 9 nucleotides align to TRBD1. Source material: whole blood. The CDR3 region is CASSTAGTGIRSSHSALHF. As DNA, the CDR3 is TGTGCCAGCAGTACCGCCGGGACAGGGATTCGTTCCTCTCACTCGGCCCTCCACTTT.